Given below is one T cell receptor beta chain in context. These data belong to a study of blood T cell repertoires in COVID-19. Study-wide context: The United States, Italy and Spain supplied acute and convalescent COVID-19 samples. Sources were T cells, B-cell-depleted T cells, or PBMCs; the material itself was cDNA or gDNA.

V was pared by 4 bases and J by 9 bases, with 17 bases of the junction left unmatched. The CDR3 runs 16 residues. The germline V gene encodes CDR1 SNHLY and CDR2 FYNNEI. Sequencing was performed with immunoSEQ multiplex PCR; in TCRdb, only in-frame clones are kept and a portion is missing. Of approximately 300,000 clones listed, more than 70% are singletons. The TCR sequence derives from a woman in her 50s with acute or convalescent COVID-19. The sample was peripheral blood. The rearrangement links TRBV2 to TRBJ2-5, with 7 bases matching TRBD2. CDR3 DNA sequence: TGTGCCAGCAGTGGCCGCGGGCGGGAGACTGGGGGGGCCCAGTACTTC. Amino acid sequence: CASSGRGRETGGAQYF.